This T cell receptor beta chain was profiled in a study of T cells in Graves' hyperthyroidism and ophthalmopathy. Study outcomes and limitations: Separating ophthalmopathy from stable hyperthyroidism was achieved by a 13 V-J model. Blood also held most thyroid clonotypes expanded beyond 0.001.

The V end lost 4 bases, the J end lost 3 bases, and 22 bases lay between the germline ends. This CDR3 is built from 18 residues. CDR1 is MNHEY, CDR2 SMNVEV, per germline (reference sequence). This clonotype occurred many times. Its antigen is unidentified. It was RNA transcripts that yielded the amplified TCR beta CDR3 regions. Researchers ran a first-round RT-PCR on the TCR CDR3 using the HTBI primer set. Each CDR3 protein gets one entry after TCRdb re-called the multiplex PCR reads with MiXCR. This repertoire shows roughly 550,000 distinct CDR3 sequences, more than 15% found once; its top ten account for 29%.

This receptor was obtained from a woman aged 30 to 39 with Graves' ophthalmopathy. This chain joins TRBV27 and TRBJ2-4; TRBD2 might be the D (6 bases). Source material: blood. The CDR3 nucleotides read TGTGCCAGCAGTTCTATAAACATGGGCAGGCGGGACAAAAACATTCAGTACTTC. It encodes CASSSINMGRRDKNIQYF.